This TCR beta chain was identified during a study of shared clonotypes between healthy human individuals. Findings and limits, study-wide: Between a few donors, naive CD4 clonotypes were shared at a level of around 4.9%. Sequencing of the sorted subsets was shown by rarefaction to be incomplete despite large depth.

There are 13 residues in the CDR3. Trimming cost V 4 bases and J 3 bases, with 10 bases left between them. Germline CDR1 and CDR2: SGHNT and YYREEE (reference sequence). Generated by immunoSEQ multiplex PCR, the TCRdb table keeps only in-frame clones and is missing some. The sample contains some 2,400,000 clones, 90% to 97% of which appear only once. Details on this clone: Its specificity is not known.

This rearrangement joins TRBV5-4 to TRBJ2-5; perhaps TRBD1 as D (5 bases). Sequenced sample: naive CD4+ T cells sorted from blood. Subset meaning: CD45RA+ positively selected. The sequence came from a man aged 18 to 30 in good health. The DNA for the CDR3 is TGTGCCAGCAGCAACAGGATCGAAGAGACCCAGTACTTC. Protein: CASSNRIEETQYF.